This TCR beta chain is drawn from a study of blood T cell repertoires in COVID-19. As for the study in general: Material from acute and convalescent COVID-19 was sourced from the United States, Italy and Spain. T cells, B-cell-depleted T cells, or PBMCs supplied cDNA or gDNA.

The ends were cut back, 4 bases at V and 8 bases at J, with 15 bases in the middle. The CDR3 sequence is 15 residues long. CDR1 and CDR2 from the germline V gene are MNHEY and SMNVEV (reference sequence). Authors' methods: Amplification with reference gene primers provided the estimates of nucleated cell counts. Repertoires were generated with immunoSEQ multiplex PCR, while TCRdb's copy carries only in-frame clones and drops some. D and trimming were read from the DNA, whereas the V and J calls and clone size are those reported in that table. The sample gives approximately 360,000 clones, more than 70% of which show up once; roughly 1.2% is in the top ten.

The specimen sequenced was peripheral blood. The origin of this receptor is a man aged 40-49 years with acute or convalescent COVID-19. The chain is built from TRBV27 and TRBJ1-6; possible D gene TRBD1, 5 bases. The CDR3 region is CASSWDSPRDSPLHF. Here the CDR3 DNA reads TGTGCCAGCAGTTGGGACTCCCCCCGGGATTCACCCCTCCACTTT.